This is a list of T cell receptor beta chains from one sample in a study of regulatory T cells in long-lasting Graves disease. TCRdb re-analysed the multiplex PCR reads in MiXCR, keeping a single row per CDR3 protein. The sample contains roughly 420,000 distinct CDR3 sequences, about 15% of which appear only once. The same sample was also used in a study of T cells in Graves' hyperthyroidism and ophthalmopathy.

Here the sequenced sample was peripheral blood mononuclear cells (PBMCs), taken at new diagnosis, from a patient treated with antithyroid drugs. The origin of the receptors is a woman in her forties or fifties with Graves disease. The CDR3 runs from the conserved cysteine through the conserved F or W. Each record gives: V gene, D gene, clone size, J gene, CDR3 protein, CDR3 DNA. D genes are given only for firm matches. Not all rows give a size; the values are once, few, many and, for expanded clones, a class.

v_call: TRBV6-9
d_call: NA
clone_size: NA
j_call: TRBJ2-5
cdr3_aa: CASSYLTGSPHETQYF
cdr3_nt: TGTGCCAGCAGTTACCTCACAGGGTCGCCACACGAGACCCAGTACTTC

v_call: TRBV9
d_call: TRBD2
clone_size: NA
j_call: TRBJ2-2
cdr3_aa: CASSSAGGTSGTHANTGELFF
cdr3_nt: TGTGCCAGCAGCTCCGCGGGGGGGACTAGCGGAACCCACGCGAACACCGGGGAGCTGTTTTTT

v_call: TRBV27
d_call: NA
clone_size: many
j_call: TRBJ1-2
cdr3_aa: CASSPLDGNNYGYTF
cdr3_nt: TGTGCCAGCAGTCCCTTGGACGGAAATAACTATGGCTACACCTTC

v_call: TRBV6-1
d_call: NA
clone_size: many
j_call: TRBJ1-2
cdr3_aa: CASSESTRSYGYTF
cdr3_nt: TGTGCCAGCAGTGAATCTACCAGGAGCTATGGCTACACCTTC

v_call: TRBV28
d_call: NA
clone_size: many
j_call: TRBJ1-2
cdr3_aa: CASNPGAQYTF
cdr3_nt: TGTGCCAGCAATCCAGGGGCACAGTACACCTTC

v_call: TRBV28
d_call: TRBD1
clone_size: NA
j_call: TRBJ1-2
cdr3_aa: CATETGYGYTF
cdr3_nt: TGTGCCACCGAGACAGGGTATGGCTACACCTTC

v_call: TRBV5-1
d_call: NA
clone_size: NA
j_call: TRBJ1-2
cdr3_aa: CASSSNTMNYGYTF
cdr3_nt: TGCGCCAGCAGTTCAAATACCATGAACTATGGCTACACCTTC

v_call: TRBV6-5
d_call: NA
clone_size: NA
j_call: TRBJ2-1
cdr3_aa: CASSYDFGDNEQFF
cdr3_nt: TGTGCCAGCAGTTACGACTTCGGGGACAATGAGCAGTTCTTC

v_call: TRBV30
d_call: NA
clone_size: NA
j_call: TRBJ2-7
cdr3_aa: CAWSRQGEQYF
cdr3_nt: TGTGCCTGGAGTAGGCAGGGCGAGCAGTACTTC

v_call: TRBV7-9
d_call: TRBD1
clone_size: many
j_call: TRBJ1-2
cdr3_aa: CASSLALDRSGGYTF
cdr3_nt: TGTGCCAGCAGCTTAGCGCTGGACAGGTCAGGAGGCTACACCTTC

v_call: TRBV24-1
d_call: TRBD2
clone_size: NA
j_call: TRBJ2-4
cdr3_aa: CATSDFAGDIQYF
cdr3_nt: TGTGCCACCAGTGATTTTGCGGGGGACATTCAGTACTTC

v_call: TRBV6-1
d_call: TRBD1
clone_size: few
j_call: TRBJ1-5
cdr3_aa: CASSPQGVPTQHF
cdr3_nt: TGTGCCAGCAGCCCTCAGGGGGTGCCGACCCAGCATTTT

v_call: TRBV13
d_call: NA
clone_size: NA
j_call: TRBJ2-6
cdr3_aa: CASSPYGGPLSGANVLTF
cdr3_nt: TGTGCCAGCAGCCCCTACGGGGGGCCACTCTCTGGGGCCAACGTCCTGACTTTC

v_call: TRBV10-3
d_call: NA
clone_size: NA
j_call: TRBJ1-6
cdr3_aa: CAISESGYGDSPLHF
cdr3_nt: TGTGCCATCAGTGAGTCGGGGTACGGGGATTCACCCCTCCACTTT

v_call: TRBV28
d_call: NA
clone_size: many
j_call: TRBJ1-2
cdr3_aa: CASSSNSDRWGYTF
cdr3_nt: TGTGCCAGCAGTTCTAACTCGGACCGGTGGGGCTACACCTTC

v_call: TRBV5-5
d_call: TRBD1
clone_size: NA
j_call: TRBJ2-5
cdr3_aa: CASSLRQGLETQYF
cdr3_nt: TGTGCCAGCAGCTTACGACAGGGGCTGGAGACCCAGTACTTC

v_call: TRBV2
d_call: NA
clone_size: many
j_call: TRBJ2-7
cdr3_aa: CASSEGGRGRYEQYF
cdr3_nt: TGTGCCAGCAGTGAGGGCGGACGAGGGAGGTACGAGCAGTACTTC

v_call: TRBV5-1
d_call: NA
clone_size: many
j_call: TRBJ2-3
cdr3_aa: CASSGGGPDTQYF
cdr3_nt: TGCGCCAGCTCGGGAGGGGGCCCAGATACGCAGTATTTT

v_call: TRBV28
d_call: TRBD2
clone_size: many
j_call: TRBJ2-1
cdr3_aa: CASIKGRTSAFNEQFF
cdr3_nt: TGTGCCAGCATCAAAGGGAGGACTAGCGCCTTTAATGAGCAGTTCTTC

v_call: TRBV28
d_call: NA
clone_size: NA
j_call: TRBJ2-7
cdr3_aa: CASSTRPSYEQYF
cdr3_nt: TGTGCCAGCAGTACCAGGCCATCCTACGAGCAGTACTTC

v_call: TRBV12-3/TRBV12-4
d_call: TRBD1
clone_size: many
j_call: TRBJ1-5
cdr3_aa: CASSLGGQGNQPQHF
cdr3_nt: TGTGCCAGCAGTTTAGGGGGACAGGGGAATCAGCCCCAGCATTTT

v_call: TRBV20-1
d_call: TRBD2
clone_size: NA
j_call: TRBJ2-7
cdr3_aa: CSALSGHTQRDEQYF
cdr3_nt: TGCAGTGCTCTTAGCGGGCACACCCAAAGGGACGAGCAGTACTTC

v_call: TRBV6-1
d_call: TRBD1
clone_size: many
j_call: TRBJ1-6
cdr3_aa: CASSAGQGVSPLHF
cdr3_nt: TGTGCCAGCAGCGCGGGACAGGGGGTTTCACCCCTCCACTTT

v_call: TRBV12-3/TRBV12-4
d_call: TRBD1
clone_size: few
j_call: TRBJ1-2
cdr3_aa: CASSLDRVVYGYTF
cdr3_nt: TGTGCCAGCAGCCTCGACAGGGTAGTTTATGGCTACACCTTC

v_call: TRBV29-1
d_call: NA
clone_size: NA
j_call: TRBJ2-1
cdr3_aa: CSIPGREPGEQFF
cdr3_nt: TGCAGCATCCCGGGACGGGAGCCGGGGGAGCAGTTCTTC

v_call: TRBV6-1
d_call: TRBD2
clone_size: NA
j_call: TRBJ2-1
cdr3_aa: CASGQRENYNEQFF
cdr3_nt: TGTGCCAGCGGTCAGCGGGAGAACTACAATGAGCAGTTCTTC

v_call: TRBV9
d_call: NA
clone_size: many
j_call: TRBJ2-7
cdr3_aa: CASSVAETLTYEQYF
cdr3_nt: TGTGCCAGCAGCGTAGCGGAGACCCTTACCTACGAGCAGTACTTC

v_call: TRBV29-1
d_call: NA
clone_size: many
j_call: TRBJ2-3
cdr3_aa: CSVEPGATDTQYF
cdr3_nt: TGCAGCGTTGAGCCCGGGGCCACAGATACGCAGTATTTT

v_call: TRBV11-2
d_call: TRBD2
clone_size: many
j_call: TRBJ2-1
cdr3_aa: CASSPTFRGSRYNEQFF
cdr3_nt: TGTGCCAGCAGCCCCACTTTCCGCGGGAGTAGGTACAATGAGCAGTTCTTC

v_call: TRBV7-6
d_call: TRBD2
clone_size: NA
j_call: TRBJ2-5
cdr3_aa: CASSLFPGGQHMTSGSGETQYF
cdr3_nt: TGTGCCAGCAGCTTATTTCCGGGGGGCCAACATATGACTAGCGGGAGCGGGGAGACCCAGTACTTC

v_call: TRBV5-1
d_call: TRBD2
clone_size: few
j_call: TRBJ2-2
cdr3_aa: CASHLGLAGVGELFF
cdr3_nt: TGCGCCAGCCATCTAGGTCTAGCGGGAGTCGGGGAGCTGTTTTTT